This paragraph reports one TCR beta chain. The sample belongs to a study of blood T cells in healthy people across ages. The authors ran a second PCR of about 7 to 12 cycles using a sample-barcoded 5' primer and a J-beta primer mix. TCRdb reanalysed the 5' RACE reads using MiXCR and keeps one entry per CDR3 protein. The sample has around 990,000 distinct CDR3 sequences, more than 30% seen once. CDR1 is SGDLS and CDR2 is YYNGEE in the germline V gene. Trimming left V 2 bases short and J 6 bases short, with 15 bases between. The CDR3 has 15 residues. The chain uses TRBV9 and TRBJ2-1; D may match TRBD1 or TRBD2 (5 bases each). Sequencing was done on a sample of blood. The receptor was isolated from a man aged 18 to 29 in good health. DNA of the CDR3: TGTGCCAGCAGCGTCTATCAGGGAGCAAGCAATGAGCAGTTCTTC. Amino acids: CASSVYQGASNEQFF.